This entry lists 15 T cell receptor beta chains sequenced from one sample in a study of shared clonotypes between healthy human individuals. TCRdb keeps only in-frame clones here, not all; method: immunoSEQ multiplex PCR. The sample carries more than 400,000 clones, around four fifths recorded once. Source material: PBMCs. Every receptor here comes from a woman in her 40s in good health. Some clones in this sample may be carry-over from other donors' samples.

The V and J genes are TRBV7-2 and TRBJ2-4, with D unresolved. Germline assignment: CDR1 SGHTA and CDR2 FQGNSA. This CDR3 has 11 amino acids. V lost 5 bases, J lost 4 bases, and 3 bases lay in between. In DNA, the CDR3 is TGTGCCAGCAGCCCAAAAAACATTCAGTACTTC. This translates into CASSPKNIQYF.

V gene TRBV28 combines with J gene TRBJ2-2, with a tentative D call TRBD2 (5 bases). The V gene's germline CDR1 is MDHEN and CDR2 SYDVKM. Trimming took 8 bases from V and 6 from J, leaving 22 bases between them. The CDR3 sequence is 16 residues long. CDR3 region: CASQGGGPDSPGELFF. The CDR3 DNA reads TGTGCCAGCCAAGGCGGAGGCCCAGATTCCCCCGGGGAGCTGTTTTTT.

This clone was seen a few times. The V gene is TRBV5-1, the J gene TRBJ2-2, with 8 bases aligning to TRBD1. Trimming at V came to 1 base and at J to 1 base, leaving 3 bases not matched to a gene. This CDR3 is 16 amino acids long. Germline lookup yields CDR1 SGHRS and CDR2 YFSETQ. The CDR3 DNA reads TGCGCCAGCAGCTTGTCAGGGGGCGAGAACACCGGGGAGCTGTTTTTT. Amino acids: CASSLSGGENTGELFF.

This clone rates as medium-sized. This sequence joins TRBV5-1 and TRBJ1-1; D might be TRBD1 (5 bases). Between the trimmed V and J ends, which lost 4 bases and 3 bases, there was a span of 10 bases. This CDR3 has 13 amino acids. CDR1 and CDR2 from the germline V gene are SGHRS and YFSETQ. The CDR3 sequence is CASSADTYTEAFF. CDR3 in DNA: TGCGCCAGCAGCGCGGACACGTACACTGAAGCTTTCTTT.

For the CDR3, the DNA is TGTGCCAGCAGTGAAACCTTCGGACAGGGCTACAATGAGCAGTTCTTC. It is translated as CASSETFGQGYNEQFF. This sequence joins TRBV6-1 and TRBJ2-1; 8 nucleotides agree with TRBD1. Germline V CDR1 and CDR2: MNHNS, SASEGT. V dropped 2 bases and J dropped 3; count of bases not matched to a gene: 6. The CDR3 has 16 residues.

This sequence joins TRBV20-1 and TRBJ1-2, with D perhaps TRBD1 (5 bases). The CDR3 is 11 residues long. Germline assignment: CDR1 DFQATT and CDR2 SNEGSKA (reference sequence). The V end was cut by 5 bases, the J end by 7 bases, with 11 bases between. CDR3 protein: CSAVQGGGYTF. In DNA, the CDR3 is TGCAGTGCTGTGCAGGGCGGTGGCTACACCTTC.

V gene TRBV5-4 combines with J gene TRBJ2-2, with 8 bases matching TRBD2. Germline lookup yields CDR1 SGHNT and CDR2 YYREEE (reference sequence). Trimming at V came to 0 bases and at J to 7 bases, leaving 8 bases not matched to a gene. The CDR3 runs to 16 residues. The CDR3 loop is CASSLVQREIVGELFF. The DNA for the CDR3 is TGTGCCAGCAGCTTGGTACAGCGGGAGATCGTCGGGGAGCTGTTTTTT.

The rearrangement links TRBV6-4 to TRBJ1-2, with 7 bases identical to TRBD1. From germline, CDR1 is MRHNA and CDR2 SNTAGT. V dropped 4 bases and J dropped 4; count of bases not matched to a gene: 6. CDR3 length equals 14 residues. The DNA of the CDR3 is TGTGCCAGCAGTGCGGCAGGGGGTTCCTATGGCTACACCTTC. Translation: CASSAAGGSYGYTF.

V gene TRBV10-3 combines with J gene TRBJ1-2; D possibly corresponds to TRBD1 (5 bases). The V gene lost 3 bases and the J gene lost 7 bases, with 12 bases spanning the gap. Germline CDR1 ENHRY, CDR2 SYGVKD. The CDR3 totals 13 residues. The CDR3 is CAISEKRDFGYTF. The CDR3 nucleotides are TGTGCCATCAGTGAAAAACGGGACTTTGGCTACACCTTC.

This clone was seen more than once but under ten times. The chain uses TRBV11-2 and TRBJ2-7, with no clear D. CDR1 is SGHAT and CDR2 is FQNNGV in the germline V gene. The CDR3 contains 14 residues. Deletions cut 0 bases from V and 3 bases from J, with 9 bases between. DNA for the CDR3: TGTGCCAGCAGCTTAGATGGGAAGGACTACGAGCAGTACTTC. This encodes CASSLDGKDYEQYF.

CDR3 in amino acids: CASSQGQGAAYEQYF. The CDR3 nucleotides are TGCGCCAGCAGCCAAGGACAGGGGGCGGCCTACGAGCAGTACTTC. V gene TRBV4-1 combines with J gene TRBJ2-7; 10 bases are a match to TRBD1. CDR3 length equals 15 residues. V lost 1 base, J lost 2 bases, and 2 bases stayed unmatched. Looked up from germline, CDR1 is MGHRA and CDR2 is YSYEKL.

In its sample, this clone was seen once. The J gene is TRBJ2-3, the V gene TRBV27, with a weak D call TRBD2 (6 bases). Germline-derived CDR1 and CDR2 are MNHEY and SMNVEV (reference sequence). Trimming removed 4 bases from V and 4 bases from J, with 15 bases in between. CDR3 size: 15 residues. The CDR3 region is CASSSLGRVADTQYF. CDR3 coding DNA: TGTGCCAGCAGTTCCCTCGGGAGAGTGGCAGATACGCAGTATTTT.

The V call is TRBV28, the J call TRBJ1-5; D gene uncertain. Germline V lookup: CDR1 MDHEN, CDR2 SYDVKM. The V gene lost 2 bases and the J gene lost 2 bases, with 10 bases spanning the gap. The CDR3 contains 15 residues. The DNA of the CDR3 is TGTGCCAGCAGTTTACAAGGCTGGGGCAATCAGCCCCAGCATTTT. It translates to CASSLQGWGNQPQHF.

This chain joins TRBV6-5 and TRBJ2-5; D unclear. Trimming left V 6 bases short and J 6 bases short, with 20 bases between. Germline values: CDR1 MNHEY, CDR2 SVGAGI. The CDR3 contains 15 residues. The CDR3 region has the DNA TGTGCCAGCAGCCCCGAGGAAGGGATGACAAAGACCCAGTACTTC. As protein: CASSPEEGMTKTQYF.

The CDR3 region is CASDVSTGGGQPQHF. The CDR3 DNA reads as TGTGCCAGCGACGTGAGCACAGGGGGCGGACAGCCCCAGCATTTT. V gene TRBV6-1 combines with J gene TRBJ1-5, with TRBD1 matching 9 bases. Trimming cost V 8 bases and J 7 bases; bases outside gene matches: 12. CDR1 and CDR2 (germline): MNHNS, SASEGT. The CDR3 is 15 amino acids.